This T cell receptor beta chain was captured by sequencing in a study of shared clonotypes between healthy human individuals. As defined, naive CD8 cells were CD45RO-negative and positively selected for CCR7, with terminally differentiated effector memory CD45RA+ cells excluded. Assay used: immunoSEQ multiplex PCR; TCRdb lists only in-frame clones, some missing. The table lists about 2.2 million clones, 93% of them singletons. CDR1 and CDR2 (germline): LGHNA, YNFKEQ. V was pared by 6 bases and J by 9 bases, with 27 bases between. The CDR3 contains 18 residues. Sequences were obtained from naive CD8+ T cells from PBMCs. This receptor was taken from a young man in good health. Some clones in this sample may be carry-over from other donors' samples. The chain links TRBV4-2 to TRBJ1-6, with a tentative D call TRBD1 (5 bases). CDR3 sequence: CASSQRPGRAEGISPLHF. The CDR3 DNA reads TGTGCCAGCAGTCAACGCCCCGGGAGGGCGGAGGGGATTTCACCCCTCCACTTT.